This T cell receptor (beta chain) stems from a study of CD8 T cells in ankylosing spondylitis. Study outcomes and limitations: Prior work had noted some motif variants in reactive arthritis blood and synovial fluid. Made up of under 10 highly homologous variants, a TCR beta motif appeared characteristic of ankylosing spondylitis blood. Disease-linked clones reportedly concentrated significantly in matched ankylosing spondylitis synovial fluid. The disease-linked clones had a CD8+ phenotype and low blood frequencies.

Germline CDR1 SGHTA, CDR2 FQGNSA. Unmatched junction bases numbered 5, after V lost 4 bases and J lost 5 bases. The CDR3 is 15 residues long. About this clonotype: Its antigen is still unknown.

One entry per CDR3 protein, called by TCRdb with MiXCR from the 5' RACE reads. This sample has about 240,000 distinct CDR3 sequences, with over 8.5% found just once. This clonotype was sampled from a male donor with ankylosing spondylitis or in good health (not recorded which). What was sequenced was blood, either unsorted or a sorted T cell fraction (not recorded which). The rearrangement links TRBV7-2 to TRBJ2-2; 9 bases line up with TRBD1. CDR3 protein: CASSSSGTGTGELFF. The CDR3 nucleotides are TGTGCCAGCAGCTCGTCCGGGACAGGGACCGGGGAGCTGTTTTTT.